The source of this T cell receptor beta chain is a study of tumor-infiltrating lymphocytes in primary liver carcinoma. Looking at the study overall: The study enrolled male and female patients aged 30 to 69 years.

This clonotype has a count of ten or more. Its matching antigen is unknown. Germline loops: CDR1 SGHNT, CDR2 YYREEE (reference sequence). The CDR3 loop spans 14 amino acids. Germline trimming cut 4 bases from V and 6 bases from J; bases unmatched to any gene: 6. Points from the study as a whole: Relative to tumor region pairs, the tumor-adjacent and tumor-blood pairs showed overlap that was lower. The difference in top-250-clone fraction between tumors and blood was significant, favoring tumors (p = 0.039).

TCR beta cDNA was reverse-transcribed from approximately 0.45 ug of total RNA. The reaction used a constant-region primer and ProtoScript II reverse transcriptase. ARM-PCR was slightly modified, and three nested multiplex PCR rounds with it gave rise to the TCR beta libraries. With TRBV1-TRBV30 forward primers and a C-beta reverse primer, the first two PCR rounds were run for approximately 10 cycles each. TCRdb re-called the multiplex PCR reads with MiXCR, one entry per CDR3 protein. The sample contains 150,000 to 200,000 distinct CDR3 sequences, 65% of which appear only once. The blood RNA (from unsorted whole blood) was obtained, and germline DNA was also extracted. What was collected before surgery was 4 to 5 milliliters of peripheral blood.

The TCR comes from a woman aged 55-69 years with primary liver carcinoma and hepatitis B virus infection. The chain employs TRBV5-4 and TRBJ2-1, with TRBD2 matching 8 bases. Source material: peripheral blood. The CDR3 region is CASSLPGLVNEQFF. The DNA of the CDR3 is TGTGCCAGCAGCCTTCCGGGACTAGTCAATGAGCAGTTCTTC.